Listed here are 2 T cell receptor beta chains from one sample, sequenced in a study of cytomegalovirus exposure and HLA in healthy donors. PCR employed 60 Vbeta and 13 Jbeta primers. Clones were sequenced by immunoSEQ multiplex PCR, and TCRdb holds only the in-frame ones, with some missing. The table has over 100,000 clones, around 9% seen once; the top ten hold 4.5% to 7%. Source material: PBMCs. The receptors come from a man aged 40-49 years in good health and CMV-seronegative.

This clone appeared many times. The chain couples TRBV4-1 to TRBJ1-4; D is uncertain. V was cut by 2 bases and J by 8 bases, with 9 bases left in between. The CDR3 is 13 residues long. Germline CDR1 MGHRA, CDR2 YSYEKL. CDR3 bases: TGCGCCAGCAGCCAATGGCGAGGGGAAAAACTGTTTTTT. It yields the protein CASSQWRGEKLFF.

A note on this clone: The missing conserved phenylalanine or tryptophan at the end of this CDR3 makes a read error likely. The DNA is omitted, as the CDR3 cannot be located on it reliably, and the CDR3 follows TCRdb's listing. V gene TRBV6-1 combines with J gene TRBJ2-2; no DNA check was done on the table's D call, TRBD2. CDR1 is MNHNS and CDR2 is SASEGT in the germline V gene. The CDR3 spans 15 residues, counting both ends. CDR3 amino acids: CATKRGTSGAGEMFL.